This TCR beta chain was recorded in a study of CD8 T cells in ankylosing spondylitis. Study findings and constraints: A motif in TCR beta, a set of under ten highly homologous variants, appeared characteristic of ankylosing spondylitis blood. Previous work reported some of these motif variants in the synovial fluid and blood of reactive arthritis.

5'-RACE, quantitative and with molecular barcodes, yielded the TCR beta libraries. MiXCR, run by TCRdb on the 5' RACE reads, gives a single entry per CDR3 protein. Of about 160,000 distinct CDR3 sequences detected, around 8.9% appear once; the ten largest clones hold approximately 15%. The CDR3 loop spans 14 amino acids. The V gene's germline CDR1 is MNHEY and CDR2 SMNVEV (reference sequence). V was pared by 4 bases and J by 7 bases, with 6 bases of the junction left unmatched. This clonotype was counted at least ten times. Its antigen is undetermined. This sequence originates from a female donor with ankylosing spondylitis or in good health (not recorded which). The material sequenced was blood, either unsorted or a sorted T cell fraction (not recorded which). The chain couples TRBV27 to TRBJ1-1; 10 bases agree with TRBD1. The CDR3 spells CASSSGTGALEAFF. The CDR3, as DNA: TGTGCCAGCAGTTCCGGGACAGGGGCCCTTGAAGCTTTCTTT.